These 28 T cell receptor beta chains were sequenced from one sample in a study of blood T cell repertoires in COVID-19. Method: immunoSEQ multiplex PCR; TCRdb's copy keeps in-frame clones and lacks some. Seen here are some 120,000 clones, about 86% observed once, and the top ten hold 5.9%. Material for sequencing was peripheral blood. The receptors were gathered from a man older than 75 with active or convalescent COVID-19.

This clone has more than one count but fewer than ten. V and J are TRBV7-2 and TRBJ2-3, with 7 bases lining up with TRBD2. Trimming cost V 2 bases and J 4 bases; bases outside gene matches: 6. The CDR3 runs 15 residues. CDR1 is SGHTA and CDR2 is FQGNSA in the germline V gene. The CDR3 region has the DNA TGTGCCAGCAGCTTACCGCGGGGGTCCTCAGATACGCAGTATTTT. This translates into CASSLPRGSSDTQYF.

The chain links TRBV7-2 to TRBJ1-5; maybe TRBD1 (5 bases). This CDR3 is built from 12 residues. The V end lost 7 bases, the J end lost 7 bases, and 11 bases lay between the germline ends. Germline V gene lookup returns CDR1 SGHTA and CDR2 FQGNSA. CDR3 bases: TGTGCCAGCACCAAAACAGGCCAGCCCCAGCATTTT. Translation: CASTKTGQPQHF.

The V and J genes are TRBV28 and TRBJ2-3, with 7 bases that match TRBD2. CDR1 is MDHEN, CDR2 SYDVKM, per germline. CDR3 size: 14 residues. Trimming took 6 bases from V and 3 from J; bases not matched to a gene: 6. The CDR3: CASRVPGGTDTQYF. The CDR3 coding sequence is TGTGCCAGCAGGGTTCCCGGGGGGACAGATACGCAGTATTTT. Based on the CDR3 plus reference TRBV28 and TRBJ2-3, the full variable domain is DVKVTQSSRYLVKRTGEKVFLECVQDMDHENMFWYRQDPGLGLRLIYFSYDVKMKEKGDIPEGYSVSREKKERFSLILESASTNQTSMYLCASRVPGGTDTQYFGPGTRLTVL.

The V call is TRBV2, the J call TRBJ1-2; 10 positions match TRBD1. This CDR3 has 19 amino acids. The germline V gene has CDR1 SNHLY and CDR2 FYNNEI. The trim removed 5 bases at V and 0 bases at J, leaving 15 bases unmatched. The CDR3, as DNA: TGTGCCAGCAGTTCCACCCGCGGGACAGGGGTTACCGCTAACTATGGCTACACCTTC. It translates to CASSSTRGTGVTANYGYTF.

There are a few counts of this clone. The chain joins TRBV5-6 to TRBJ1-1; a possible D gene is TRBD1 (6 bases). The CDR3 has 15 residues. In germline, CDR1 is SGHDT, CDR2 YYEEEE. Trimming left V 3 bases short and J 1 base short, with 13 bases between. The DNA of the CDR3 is TGTGCCAGCAGCTGGGGGGGCGTCGGGAACACTGAAGCTTTCTTT. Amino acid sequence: CASSWGGVGNTEAFF.

The CDR3 coding sequence is TGTGCCAGCAGTGAACATAGCGGGGGGGCGCCAGATACGCAGTATTTT. Encoded protein: CASSEHSGGAPDTQYF. This chain uses TRBV6-1 with TRBJ2-3; TRBD2 matches at 11 bases. V shed 2 bases and J 4 bases; nucleotides not matched to a gene: 5. The germline V gene encodes CDR1 MNHNS and CDR2 SASEGT. The CDR3 length is 16 residues.

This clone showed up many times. Here the CDR3 DNA reads TGTGCCAGCACTATCTCCCATGATAGCAATCAGCCCCAGCATTTT. It yields the protein CASTISHDSNQPQHF. This chain uses TRBV6-5 with TRBJ1-5; D unclear. Per germline, CDR1 MNHEY and CDR2 SVGAGI. With 7 bases removed from V and 0 bases from J, the gap between germline ends came to 13 bases. The CDR3 runs 15 residues.

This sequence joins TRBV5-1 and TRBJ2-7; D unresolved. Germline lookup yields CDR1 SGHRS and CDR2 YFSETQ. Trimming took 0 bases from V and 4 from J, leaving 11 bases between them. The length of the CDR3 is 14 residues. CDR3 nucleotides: TGCGCCAGCAGCTTGGAACTGTCAAGTTACGAGCAGTACTTC. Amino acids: CASSLELSSYEQYF.

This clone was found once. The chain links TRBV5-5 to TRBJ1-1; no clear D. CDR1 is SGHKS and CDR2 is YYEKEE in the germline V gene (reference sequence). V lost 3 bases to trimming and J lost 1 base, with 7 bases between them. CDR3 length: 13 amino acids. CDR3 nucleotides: TGTGCCAGCAGCTCTATAAAGAACACTGAAGCTTTCTTT. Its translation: CASSSIKNTEAFF.

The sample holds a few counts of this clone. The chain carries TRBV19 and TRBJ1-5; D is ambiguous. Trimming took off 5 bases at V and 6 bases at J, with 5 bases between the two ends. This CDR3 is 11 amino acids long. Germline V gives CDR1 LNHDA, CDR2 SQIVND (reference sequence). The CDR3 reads CASSSGQPQHF. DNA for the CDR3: TGTGCCAGTAGTTCAGGTCAGCCCCAGCATTTT.

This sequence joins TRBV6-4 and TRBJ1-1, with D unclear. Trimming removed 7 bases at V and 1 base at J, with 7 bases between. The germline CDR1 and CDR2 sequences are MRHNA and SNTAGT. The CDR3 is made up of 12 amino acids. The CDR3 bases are TGTGCCAGCAAATCAGGGAACACTGAAGCTTTCTTT. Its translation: CASKSGNTEAFF.

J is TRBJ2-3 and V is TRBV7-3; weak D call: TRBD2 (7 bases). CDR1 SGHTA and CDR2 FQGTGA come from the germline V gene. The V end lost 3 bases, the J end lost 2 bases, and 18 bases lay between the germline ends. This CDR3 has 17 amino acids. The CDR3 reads CASSFTRRGHLTDTQYF. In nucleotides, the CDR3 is TGTGCCAGCAGCTTTACTCGGCGGGGGCACCTCACAGATACGCAGTATTTT.

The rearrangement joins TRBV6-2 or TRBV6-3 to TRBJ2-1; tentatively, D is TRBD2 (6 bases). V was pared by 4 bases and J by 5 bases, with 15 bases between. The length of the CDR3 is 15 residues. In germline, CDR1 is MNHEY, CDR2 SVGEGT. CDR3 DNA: TGTGCCAGCAGTTTCCGGGGACTTTTGAACAATGAGCAGTTCTTC. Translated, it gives CASSFRGLLNNEQFF.

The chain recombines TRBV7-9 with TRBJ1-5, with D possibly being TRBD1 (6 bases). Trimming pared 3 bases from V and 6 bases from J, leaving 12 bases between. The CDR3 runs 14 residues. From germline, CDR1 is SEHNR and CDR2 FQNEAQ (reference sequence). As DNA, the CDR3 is TGTGCCAGCAGCTTTAGTACAGGGAGTCAGCCCCAGCATTTT. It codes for CASSFSTGSQPQHF.

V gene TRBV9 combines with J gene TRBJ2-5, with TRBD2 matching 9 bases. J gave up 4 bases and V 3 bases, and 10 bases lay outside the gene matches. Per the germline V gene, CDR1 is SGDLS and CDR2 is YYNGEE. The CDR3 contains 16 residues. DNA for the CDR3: TGTGCCAGCAGCGCCCGCGGGGGGGCCTTTTCAGAGACCCAGTACTTC. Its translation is CASSARGGAFSETQYF.

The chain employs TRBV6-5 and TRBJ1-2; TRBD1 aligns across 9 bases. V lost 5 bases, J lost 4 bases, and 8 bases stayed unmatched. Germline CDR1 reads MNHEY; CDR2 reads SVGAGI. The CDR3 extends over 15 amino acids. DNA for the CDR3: TGTGCCAGCAGTCCGATACAGGGGGCGAGCTATGGCTACACCTTC. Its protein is CASSPIQGASYGYTF.

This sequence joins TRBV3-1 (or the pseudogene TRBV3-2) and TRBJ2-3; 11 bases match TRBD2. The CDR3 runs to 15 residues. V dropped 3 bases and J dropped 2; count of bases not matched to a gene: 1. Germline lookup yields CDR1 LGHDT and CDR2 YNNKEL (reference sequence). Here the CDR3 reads CASSQTSGVTDTQYF. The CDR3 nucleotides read TGTGCCAGCAGCCAGACTAGCGGGGTCACAGATACGCAGTATTTT.

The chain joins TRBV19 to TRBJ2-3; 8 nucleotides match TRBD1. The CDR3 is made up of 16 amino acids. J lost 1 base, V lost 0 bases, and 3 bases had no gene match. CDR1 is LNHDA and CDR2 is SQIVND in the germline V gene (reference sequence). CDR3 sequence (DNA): TGTGCCAGTAGTATAGATACAGGGGGGCGCACAGATACGCAGTATTTT. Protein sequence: CASSIDTGGRTDTQYF.

As DNA, the CDR3 is TGCGCCAGCAGCCAAGACCTTGGACAGTGGCGGGCTGGTTCACCCCTCCACTTT. Protein product: CASSQDLGQWRAGSPLHF. The genes are TRBV4-3 and TRBJ1-6; D possibly corresponds to TRBD1 (6 bases). Germline CDR1 reads LGHNA; CDR2 reads YSLEER. The CDR3 runs to 18 residues. V was cut by 0 bases and J by 9 bases, with 21 bases left in between.

As DNA, the CDR3 is TGTGCCAGCAGCGCGGACACTTCACCCCTCCACTTT. Its translation is CASSADTSPLHF. This chain connects TRBV7-2 to TRBJ1-6; possible D gene TRBD1, 5 bases. Germline V gives CDR1 SGHTA, CDR2 FQGNSA. The CDR3 is 12 residues long. V lost 5 bases and J lost 9, with 8 bases in between.

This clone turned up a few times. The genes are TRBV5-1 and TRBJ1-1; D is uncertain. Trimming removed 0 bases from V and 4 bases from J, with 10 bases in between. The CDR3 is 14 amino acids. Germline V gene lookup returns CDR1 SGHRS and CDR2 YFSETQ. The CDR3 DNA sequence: TGCGCCAGCAGCTTGGACGCCGGCGGCACTGAAGCTTTCTTT. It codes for CASSLDAGGTEAFF.

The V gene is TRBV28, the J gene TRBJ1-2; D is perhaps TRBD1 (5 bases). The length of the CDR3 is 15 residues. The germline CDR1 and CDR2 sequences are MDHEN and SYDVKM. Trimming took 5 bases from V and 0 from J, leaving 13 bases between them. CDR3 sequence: CASSPGGLTNYGYTF. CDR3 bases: TGTGCCAGCAGTCCCGGGGGGTTAACTAACTATGGCTACACCTTC.

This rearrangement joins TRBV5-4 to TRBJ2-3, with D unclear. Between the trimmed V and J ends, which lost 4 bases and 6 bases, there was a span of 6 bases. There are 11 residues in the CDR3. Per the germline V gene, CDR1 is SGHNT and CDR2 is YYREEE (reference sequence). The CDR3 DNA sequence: TGTGCCAGCAGCGTATTGGATACGCAGTATTTT. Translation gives CASSVLDTQYF.

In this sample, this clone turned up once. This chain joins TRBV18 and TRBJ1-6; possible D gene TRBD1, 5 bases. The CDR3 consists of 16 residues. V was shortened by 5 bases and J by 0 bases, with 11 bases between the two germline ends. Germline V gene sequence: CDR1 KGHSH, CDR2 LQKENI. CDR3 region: CASSGAASSYNSPLHF. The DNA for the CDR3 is TGTGCCAGCTCAGGGGCGGCGAGCTCCTATAATTCACCCCTCCACTTT.

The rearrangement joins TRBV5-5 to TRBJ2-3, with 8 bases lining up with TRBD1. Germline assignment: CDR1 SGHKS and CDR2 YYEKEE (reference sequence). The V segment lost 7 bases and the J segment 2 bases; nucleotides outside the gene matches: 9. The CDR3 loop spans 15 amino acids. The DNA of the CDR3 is TGTGCCAGCCGGGTGGACAGGGAGATCACAGATACGCAGTATTTT. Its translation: CASRVDREITDTQYF.

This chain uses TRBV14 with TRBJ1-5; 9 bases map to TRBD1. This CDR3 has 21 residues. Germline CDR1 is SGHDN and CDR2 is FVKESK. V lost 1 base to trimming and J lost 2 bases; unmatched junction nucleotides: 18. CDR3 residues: CASSQAGQGCNYSIGNQPQHF. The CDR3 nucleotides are TGTGCCAGCAGCCAAGCGGGACAGGGATGTAATTATAGTATAGGCAATCAGCCCCAGCATTTT.

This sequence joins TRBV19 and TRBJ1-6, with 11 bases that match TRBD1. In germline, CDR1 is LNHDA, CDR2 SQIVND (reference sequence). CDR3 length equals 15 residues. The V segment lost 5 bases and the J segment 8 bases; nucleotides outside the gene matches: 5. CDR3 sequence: CASSYRTGGDSPLHF. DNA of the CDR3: TGTGCCAGTAGTTACAGGACAGGGGGCGATTCACCCCTCCACTTT.

CDR3 region: CAITTDREQQYF. The DNA for the CDR3 is TGTGCCATCACAACGGACAGGGAACAGCAGTACTTC. This sequence joins TRBV10-3 and TRBJ2-7, with 8 bases lining up with TRBD1. Germline CDR1 reads ENHRY; CDR2 reads SYGVKD. The length of the CDR3 is 12 residues. Trimming cost V 7 bases and J 8 bases; bases outside gene matches: 7.